The clone carrying this T cell receptor beta chain was seen repeatedly, ten times or more. What it binds is not known. Patients were excluded because of uncontrolled infection, other autoimmune disease, pregnancy or lactation. This record belongs to a study of T cells in Graves' hyperthyroidism and ophthalmopathy. Whole-study results and caveats: Through a model of 13 V-J features, ophthalmopathy was separated from stable hyperthyroidism.

The CDR3 regions of TCR beta were amplified from RNA transcripts. HTBI primers were employed in a first-round RT-PCR of the TCR CDR3. TCRdb called the multiplex PCR reads again in MiXCR, with one record for every CDR3 protein. Found here are under 400,000 distinct CDR3 sequences, around 25% of them singletons; the top ten hold more than 60%. Per germline, CDR1 MNHEY and CDR2 SMNVEV (reference sequence). The V end was cut by 5 bases, the J end by 2 bases, with 20 bases between. The CDR3 is made up of 17 amino acids. The J gene is TRBJ2-3, the V gene TRBV27; D gene unclear. Sequencing was done on a sample of blood. This TCR was sampled from a middle-aged man with Graves' hyperthyroidism. CDR3 in amino acids: CASSPSSDRAPTDTQYF. The CDR3 DNA sequence: TGTGCCAGCAGTCCCAGTTCAGACCGGGCCCCCACAGATACGCAGTATTTT.